Following are 13 T cell receptor beta chains from one sample sequenced in a study of cytomegalovirus exposure and HLA in healthy donors. The PCR was carried out with 60 Vbeta primers and 13 Jbeta primers. Only in-frame clones appear in the TCRdb table, and some are missing; sequencing was by immunoSEQ multiplex PCR. There are about 21,000 clones in the sample; about 77% occur only once, and around 7.4% lies in the top ten. Specimen: PBMCs. The receptor set was obtained from a man aged 55 to 70 in good health and CMV-seronegative.

The chain is built from TRBV7-2 and TRBJ2-3; D gene uncertain. Germline values: CDR1 SGHTA, CDR2 FQGNSA. Trimming cost V 5 bases and J 6 bases, with 15 bases left between them. The CDR3 covers 14 residues. In DNA, the CDR3 is TGTGCCAGCAGCGCGGATCAGCCACCTGATACGCAGTATTTT. This codes for CASSADQPPDTQYF. Combining the CDR3 with reference TRBV7-2 and TRBJ2-3 gives the whole variable domain GAGVSQSPSNKVTEKGKDVELRCDPISGHTALYWYRQSLGQGLEFLIYFQGNSAPDKSGLPSDRFSAERTGGSVSTLTIQRTQQEDSAVYLCASSADQPPDTQYFGPGTRLTVL.

This chain joins TRBV30 and TRBJ1-2; unclear D gene. The CDR3 contains 15 residues. V was clipped by 1 base and J by 4 bases, with 16 bases between them. CDR1 is GTSNPN, CDR2 SVGIG, per germline (reference sequence). In DNA, the CDR3 is TGTGCCTGGAGTGCCACTCCGGGTTTCGGCTATGGCTACACCTTC. The encoded protein is CAWSATPGFGYGYTF.

The chain has TRBV7-6 and TRBJ2-3; 8 bases are shared with TRBD1. The CDR3 has 17 amino acids. Looked up from germline, CDR1 is SGHVS and CDR2 is FNYEAQ. The trim removed 2 bases at V and 0 bases at J, leaving 7 bases unmatched. CDR3 nucleotide sequence: TGTGCCAGCAGCTTAACCGGGTGGACAGGGAGCACAGATACGCAGTATTTT. It encodes CASSLTGWTGSTDTQYF.

This chain uses TRBV6-5 with TRBJ2-1, with D uncertain. The CDR3 covers 13 residues. In germline, CDR1 is MNHEY, CDR2 SVGAGI. V lost 0 bases, J lost 12 bases, and 12 bases lay in between. The CDR3 nucleotides are TGTGCCAGCAGTTACTCGACTCCCGTCGGGCAGTTCTTC. This codes for CASSYSTPVGQFF.

This clone was counted once. The chain joins TRBV2 to TRBJ2-3, with 10 bases identical to TRBD1. The J segment lost 5 bases and the V segment lost 3 bases, leaving 5 bases of the junction unmatched. In germline, CDR1 is SNHLY, CDR2 FYNNEI. The CDR3 contains 15 residues. The DNA of the CDR3 is TGTGCCAGCAGTGACGACAGGGGGCGGGAAGATACGCAGTATTTT. The encoded protein is CASSDDRGREDTQYF.

The chain carries TRBV6-5 and TRBJ1-5; weak D call: TRBD1 (5 bases). V was cut by 0 bases and J by 6 bases, with 12 bases left in between. This CDR3 comprises 15 residues. The germline gives CDR1 MNHEY, CDR2 SVGAGI. CDR3 amino acids: CASSYSGGRTQPQHF. The CDR3, as DNA: TGTGCCAGCAGTTACTCCGGGGGTAGGACTCAGCCCCAGCATTTT.

The chain combines TRBV2 with TRBJ1-2; 7 nucleotides agree with TRBD1. The CDR3 is made up of 13 amino acids. CDR1 is SNHLY and CDR2 is FYNNEI in the germline V gene. With V trimmed by 5 bases and J by 6 bases, 6 bases remained unmatched. The CDR3: CASSTDRSDGYTF. In DNA form, the CDR3 reads TGTGCCAGCAGTACGGACAGGTCTGATGGCTACACCTTC.

This clone showed up just a few times. The chain joins TRBV7-8 to TRBJ2-5, with D perhaps matching TRBD2 (6 bases). This CDR3 is 14 amino acids long. In germline, CDR1 is SGHVS, CDR2 FQNEAQ. The ends were cut back, 4 bases at V and 8 bases at J, with 17 bases in the middle. CDR3 sequence (DNA): TGTGCCAGCAGCTCCAGACTAGGCGTATCTACCCAGTACTTC. Translating it yields CASSSRLGVSTQYF.

This clone was recorded once. This chain connects TRBV11-2 to TRBJ2-7; TRBD1 matches 7 bases. Trimming took 5 bases from V and 3 from J; bases not matched to a gene: 4. This CDR3 has 13 residues. The V gene's germline CDR1 is SGHAT and CDR2 FQNNGV. CDR3 in amino acids: CASSRGQNYEQYF. The CDR3 DNA sequence: TGTGCCAGCAGCCGGGGACAGAACTACGAGCAGTACTTC.

The V gene is TRBV2, the J gene TRBJ2-7; 10 nucleotides match TRBD1. Germline trimming cut 11 bases from V and 6 bases from J; bases unmatched to any gene: 7. This CDR3 is built from 12 residues. Germline lookup yields CDR1 SNHLY and CDR2 FYNNEI. The CDR3 loop is CAGQRTGGEQYF. The CDR3 coding sequence is TGTGCCGGACAAAGGACAGGGGGCGAGCAGTACTTC.

V and J are TRBV6-5 and TRBJ2-7, with D perhaps matching TRBD1 (5 bases). The germline V and J ends were trimmed by 5 bases and 1 base, with 12 bases remaining between them. From germline, CDR1 is MNHEY and CDR2 SVGAGI. The CDR3 totals 14 residues. CDR3 protein: CASSPQGRSYEQYF. CDR3 sequence (DNA): TGTGCCAGCAGTCCGCAGGGTAGGTCCTACGAGCAGTACTTC.

Worth noting for this clone: The junction differs from germline at one of its ends, possibly a read error. The CDR3 DNA is TGTGCCAGCAGCTCAGGACAGGGGACTAGTGAAAAACTGTTTTTT. Amino acids: CASSSGQGTSEKLFF. This chain joins TRBV5-4 and TRBJ1-4; 9 bases map to TRBD1. The CDR3 length is 15 residues. Germline CDR1 is SGHNT and CDR2 is YYREEE (reference sequence).

This chain connects TRBV6-1 to TRBJ2-4; 10 bases agree with TRBD1. The CDR3 runs 17 residues. CDR1 and CDR2 (germline): MNHNS, SASEGT. The V gene end was trimmed by 3 bases and the J gene end by 0 bases; junction bases not matched to a gene: 5. The CDR3 protein is CASSDKGQGVAKNIQYF. CDR3 in DNA: TGTGCCAGCAGTGATAAAGGACAGGGGGTAGCCAAAAACATTCAGTACTTC.